The sequence of this T cell receptor (beta chain) was determined in a study of cytomegalovirus exposure and HLA in healthy donors. Notes on the study in general: In a later analysis, the majority of CMV-associated beta chains seemingly showed HLA restriction. Judged likely to be a sequencing artifact was a cluster of highly shared sequence variants. Usually a TCR sequence was rare, but some public TCRs were found in many donors.

This clone was seen more than once but under ten times. Its antigen remains unidentified. The study ran its PCR with 60 Vbeta and 13 Jbeta primers. Generated by immunoSEQ multiplex PCR, the TCRdb table keeps only in-frame clones and is missing some. This sample has roughly 100,000 clones, with roughly 81% found just once. The CDR3 length is 14 residues. Germline CDR1 and CDR2: MGHRA and YSYEKL. With 6 bases removed from V and 0 bases from J, the gap between germline ends came to 11 bases. The chain recombines TRBV4-1 with TRBJ1-1; D is perhaps TRBD1 (5 bases). The specimen sequenced was PBMCs. The origin of this receptor is a woman between 18 and 30 years old in good health and CMV-seropositive. The CDR3 here is CASRGPLMNTEAFF. In nucleotides, the CDR3 is TGCGCCAGCAGGGGGCCTCTCATGAACACTGAAGCTTTCTTT.